The 31 T cell receptor beta chains listed next were all sequenced from one sample in a study of vaccination effects on CD4 cells after COVID-19. Method: immunoSEQ multiplex PCR; TCRdb's copy keeps in-frame clones and lacks some. The repertoire holds 55,000 to 90,000 clones, with over 60% as singletons. Viral peptide pools were used in the ViraFEST assay to expand antigen-specific CD4+ T cells, and sequencing came afterward. Subsequent to a culture period of about ten days, CD4+ T cells were isolated. By PCR, the person was confirmed to have had SARS-CoV-2 infection between March and December 2020. Antigens for these TCRs are unknown. The specimen was CD4+ T cells from PBMCs cultured with HIV peptides, collected before COVID-19 vaccination. Subset here: HIV-1 Nef peptide pool negative control/reference culture. The receptors come from a human donor who had a prior SARS-CoV-2 infection.

This chain uses TRBV5-1 with TRBJ1-1; D gene unclear. Germline V gene sequence: CDR1 SGHRS, CDR2 YFSETQ. CDR3 length equals 16 residues. V was shortened by 4 bases and J by 0 bases, with 16 bases between the two germline ends. The CDR3 loop is CASSVTPLEMNTEAFF. The DNA of the CDR3 is TGCGCCAGCAGCGTCACACCGTTGGAGATGAACACTGAAGCTTTCTTT.

The chain has TRBV6-5 and TRBJ1-2; 8 bases map to TRBD1. The germline V gene encodes CDR1 MNHEY and CDR2 SVGAGI. V trimming: 8 bases; J trimming: 2 bases; junction bases outside the gene matches: 1. There are 12 residues in the CDR3. The CDR3 protein is CASWTGNYGYTF. The CDR3 bases are TGTGCCAGCTGGACAGGGAACTATGGCTACACCTTC.

V is TRBV5-5 and J is TRBJ2-5, with D possibly being TRBD1 (6 bases). The ends were cut back, 2 bases at V and 5 bases at J, with 13 bases in the middle. CDR1 and CDR2 (germline): SGHKS, YYEKEE (reference sequence). The CDR3 runs to 14 residues. The CDR3 DNA follows: TGTGCCAGCAGCTTAACAGGGAAATGGGAGACCCAGTACTTC. This gives the protein CASSLTGKWETQYF.

This clone was picked up a small number of times. V and J are TRBV5-1 and TRBJ2-1; D not resolved. Per germline, CDR1 SGHRS and CDR2 YFSETQ. V was shortened by 4 bases and J by 6 bases, with 14 bases between the two germline ends. This CDR3 has 14 residues. The CDR3 spells CASSVRDGRNEQFF. The CDR3 DNA reads as TGCGCCAGCAGCGTACGCGATGGGCGCAATGAGCAGTTCTTC.

This sequence joins TRBV7-8 and TRBJ1-5, with unresolved D. This CDR3 region has 16 residues. The ends were cut back, 1 base at V and 2 bases at J, with 12 bases in the middle. Per the germline V gene, CDR1 is SGHVS and CDR2 is FQNEAQ. CDR3 amino acids: CASSLVGEWGNQPQHF. The CDR3 region has the DNA TGTGCCAGCAGCTTAGTTGGGGAGTGGGGCAATCAGCCCCAGCATTTT.

This clone was seen a few times. Written as DNA, the CDR3 is TGTGCCAGCAGCTTAGATACGGGCCCCGGCTACGAGCAGTACTTC. This gives the protein CASSLDTGPGYEQYF. J is TRBJ2-7 and V is TRBV7-6, with D unresolved. Per the germline V gene, CDR1 is SGHVS and CDR2 is FNYEAQ. The CDR3 loop spans 15 amino acids. The V gene lost 1 base and the J gene lost 3 bases, with 13 bases spanning the gap.

This rearrangement joins TRBV6-2 or TRBV6-3 to TRBJ2-7; no definite D call. CDR3 size: 16 residues. From germline, CDR1 is MNHEY and CDR2 SVGEGT. Trimming pared 2 bases from V and 0 bases from J, leaving 14 bases between. The CDR3, as DNA: TGTGCCAGCAGTTACGGTGACGGAAGGAACTCCTACGAGCAGTACTTC. Translation gives CASSYGDGRNSYEQYF.

The V call is TRBV9, the J call TRBJ1-1, with D possibly TRBD1 on 5 matching bases. The CDR3 has 14 residues. The germline V gene has CDR1 SGDLS and CDR2 YYNGEE. The germline V and J ends were trimmed by 5 bases and 0 bases, with 11 bases remaining between them. CDR3: CASRYPGMNTEAFF. The CDR3 nucleotides read TGTGCCAGCAGGTACCCAGGGATGAACACTGAAGCTTTCTTT.

The chain links TRBV7-2 to TRBJ1-2; D gene unclear. CDR3 size: 14 residues. The V end was cut by 4 bases, the J end by 0 bases, with 9 bases between. CDR1 is SGHTA, CDR2 FQGNSA, per germline. The CDR3 sequence: CASSSIEANYGYTF. DNA of the CDR3: TGTGCCAGCAGCTCCATAGAAGCTAACTATGGCTACACCTTC. Based on the CDR3 plus reference TRBV7-2 and TRBJ1-2, the full variable domain is GAGVSQSPSNKVTEKGKDVELRCDPISGHTALYWYRQSLGQGLEFLIYFQGNSAPDKSGLPSDRFSAERTGGSVSTLTIQRTQQEDSAVYLCASSSIEANYGYTFGSGTRLTVV.

The V gene is TRBV7-2, the J gene TRBJ2-7, with no clear D. This CDR3 is 14 amino acids long. Deletions cut 1 base from V and 0 bases from J, with 7 bases between. Germline loops: CDR1 SGHTA, CDR2 FQGNSA. The CDR3 DNA is TGTGCCAGCAGCTTAGTAACGGTCTCCTACGAGCAGTACTTC. This sequence encodes CASSLVTVSYEQYF. Full variable domain (missing parts from reference TRBV7-2 and TRBJ2-7): GAGVSQSPSNKVTEKGKDVELRCDPISGHTALYWYRQSLGQGLEFLIYFQGNSAPDKSGLPSDRFSAERTGGSVSTLTIQRTQQEDSAVYLCASSLVTVSYEQYFGPGTRLTVT.

The V and J genes are TRBV19 and TRBJ2-2; 7 positions match TRBD1. Per germline, CDR1 LNHDA and CDR2 SQIVND (reference sequence). V lost 9 bases, J lost 4 bases, and 5 bases stayed unmatched. This CDR3 has 13 amino acids. In DNA form, the CDR3 reads TGTGCCAGCCGACAGGGTGTCACCGGGGAGCTGTTTTTT. Translation gives CASRQGVTGELFF.

A few counts support this clone. The chain recombines TRBV5-6 with TRBJ2-5; unclear D gene. Germline V gene data show CDR1 as SGHDT and CDR2 as YYEEEE. With 0 bases removed from V and 0 bases from J, the gap between germline ends came to 3 bases. CDR3 length: 13 residues. As DNA, the CDR3 is TGTGCCAGCAGCTTGGGGAACCAAGAGACCCAGTACTTC. Residues: CASSLGNQETQYF.

Only a few counts were recorded for this clone. V gene TRBV5-1 combines with J gene TRBJ1-3; D is unclear. Germline V gives CDR1 SGHRS, CDR2 YFSETQ. The CDR3 has 15 residues. V lost 0 bases and J 2 bases, leaving 9 bases between the germline ends. DNA of the CDR3: TGCGCCAGCAGCTTGGGAGGTGGAGCTGGAAACACCATATATTTT. It translates to CASSLGGGAGNTIYF.

This clone was counted between two and nine times. The J gene is TRBJ2-1, the V gene TRBV11-3; TRBD1 aligns across 9 bases. CDR1 and CDR2 (germline): SGHNT, YENEEA. V lost 5 bases, J lost 3 bases, and 14 bases stayed unmatched. CDR3 size: 18 residues. The CDR3 DNA follows: TGTGCCAGCAGCCCCGGCTGGCGCGGGACAGGGCTCTACAATGAGCAGTTCTTC. It is translated as CASSPGWRGTGLYNEQFF.

The rearrangement links TRBV7-3 to TRBJ2-2; 10 bases fit TRBD2. The CDR3 length is 18 residues. The junction had 12 bases not matched to a gene; V was cut back by 3 bases and J by 5 bases. Germline lookup yields CDR1 SGHTA and CDR2 FQGTGA. The CDR3 DNA is TGTGCCAGCAGCTTGACGTCTCGGGCTAGCGGGAGAACCGGGGAGCTGTTTTTT. As protein: CASSLTSRASGRTGELFF.

V and J are TRBV6-6 and TRBJ1-5; a possible D gene is TRBD1 (5 bases). This CDR3 region has 16 residues. Germline V lookup: CDR1 MNHNY, CDR2 SVGAGI (reference sequence). The germline V and J ends were trimmed by 7 bases and 7 bases, with 23 bases remaining between them. The DNA for the CDR3 is TGTGCCAGCAATGGGGCGGCAGGGAGCCCGGCGCAGCCCCAGCATTTT. As protein: CASNGAAGSPAQPQHF.

The gene calls are TRBV5-1 and TRBJ2-5; 7 nucleotides line up with TRBD2. V was clipped by 0 bases and J by 2 bases; unmatched bases: 4. The CDR3 totals 15 residues. Germline assignment: CDR1 SGHRS and CDR2 YFSETQ. In nucleotides, the CDR3 is TGCGCCAGCAGCTTGGCTAGCGGAACGCAAGAGACCCAGTACTTC. The encoded protein is CASSLASGTQETQYF.

The CDR3 DNA is TGTGCCAGCAGCTTAATGTCTAGCGGGGGGCATACCTCCTACAATGAGCAGTTCTTC. Translating it yields CASSLMSSGGHTSYNEQFF. The gene calls are TRBV7-3 and TRBJ2-1, with 11 bases aligning to TRBD2. The CDR3 is 19 residues long. The germline gives CDR1 SGHTA, CDR2 FQGTGA. Trimming cost V 1 base and J 0 bases; bases outside gene matches: 8.

The V call is TRBV5-1, the J call TRBJ2-7; D unclear. Trimming took off 4 bases at V and 0 bases at J, with 11 bases between the two ends. The CDR3 contains 14 residues. CDR1 is SGHRS, CDR2 YFSETQ, per germline. The CDR3 bases are TGCGCCAGCAGCCCTTCTTGGGCCTCCTACGAGCAGTACTTC. It is translated as CASSPSWASYEQYF.

The rearrangement links TRBV7-2 to TRBJ2-7; TRBD1 is a possible D gene (6 bases). This CDR3 spans 14 amino acids. Trimming left V 5 bases short and J 6 bases short, with 17 bases between. Germline V gene data show CDR1 as SGHTA and CDR2 as FQGNSA. The CDR3 coding sequence is TGTGCCAGCAGCGTAGACAGGTCTCCTCTCGAGCAGTACTTC. Translated: CASSVDRSPLEQYF. The full variable domain, its missing parts supplied by reference TRBV7-2 and TRBJ2-7, is GAGVSQSPSNKVTEKGKDVELRCDPISGHTALYWYRQSLGQGLEFLIYFQGNSAPDKSGLPSDRFSAERTGGSVSTLTIQRTQQEDSAVYLCASSVDRSPLEQYFGPGTRLTVT.

V is TRBV4-3 and J is TRBJ2-7, with 9 bases lining up with TRBD1. In germline, CDR1 is LGHNA, CDR2 YSLEER. V was pared by 4 bases and J by 5 bases, with 3 bases of the junction left unmatched. The CDR3 length is 13 residues. The CDR3: CASSLQGAHEQYF. CDR3 nucleotides: TGCGCCAGCAGCCTACAGGGGGCTCACGAGCAGTACTTC.

V is TRBV24-1 and J is TRBJ2-1; 10 nucleotides match TRBD1. Germline CDR1 reads KGHDR; CDR2 reads SFDVKD. The CDR3 sequence is 19 residues long. J lost 1 base, V lost 4 bases, and 12 bases had no gene match. The chain's CDR3 is CATSDPARDRGFSYNEQFF. The DNA for the CDR3 is TGTGCCACCAGTGACCCCGCCCGGGACAGGGGTTTTTCCTACAATGAGCAGTTCTTC.

CDR3 bases: TGTGCCAGCAGCGGGAGAGAGGAGAACTCCTATAATTCACCCCTCCACTTT. Translated, it gives CASSGREENSYNSPLHF. The chain couples TRBV9 to TRBJ1-6, with D uncertain. Germline loops: CDR1 SGDLS, CDR2 YYNGEE. CDR3 length: 17 amino acids. V lost 3 bases and J 0 bases, leaving 13 bases between the germline ends.

The rearrangement joins TRBV7-2 to TRBJ2-5, with unresolved D. V gave up 2 bases and J gave up 5 bases, with 6 bases separating them. Germline V gives CDR1 SGHTA, CDR2 FQGNSA. The CDR3 has 12 residues. The CDR3 spells CASSLNRETQYF. The CDR3 coding sequence is TGTGCCAGCAGCTTAAATCGTGAGACCCAGTACTTC.

The V call is TRBV6-5, the J call TRBJ2-7; 7 bases are shared with TRBD1. Per germline, CDR1 MNHEY and CDR2 SVGAGI. Trimming took 5 bases from V and 3 from J; bases not matched to a gene: 10. The CDR3 has 15 amino acids. CDR3 DNA: TGTGCCAGCAGTACTTGGCCAGGGGGATTCTACGAGCAGTACTTC. It encodes CASSTWPGGFYEQYF.

The rearrangement joins TRBV5-5 to TRBJ2-1; 8 nucleotides match TRBD2. There are 18 residues in the CDR3. J was trimmed by 6 bases and V by 4 bases; bases with no gene match: 18. CDR1 and CDR2 from the germline V gene are SGHKS and YYEKEE (reference sequence). This chain's CDR3 is CASSHRGLAGLLGNEQFF. CDR3 in DNA: TGTGCCAGCAGCCACCGTGGGCTAGCGGGTCTCTTGGGCAATGAGCAGTTCTTC.

CDR3 in amino acids: CASSPTGLRSYGYTF. In DNA, the CDR3 is TGTGCCAGCAGTCCAACCGGGTTGCGGAGCTATGGCTACACCTTC. The chain has TRBV6-5 and TRBJ1-2; D gene unclear. Germline V gene data show CDR1 as MNHEY and CDR2 as SVGAGI. V lost 5 bases and J lost 4, with 17 bases in between. This CDR3 comprises 15 residues.

V usage is TRBV4-3 and J usage is TRBJ1-4; D gene unclear. V was shortened by 0 bases and J by 13 bases, with 15 bases between the two germline ends. This CDR3 contains 14 residues. Germline V gene lookup returns CDR1 LGHNA and CDR2 YSLEER. CDR3 sequence (DNA): TGCGCCAGCAGCCAAGATTCGAAAAAACTCGGACTGTTTTTT. Translating it yields CASSQDSKKLGLFF.

The chain links TRBV2 to TRBJ2-5; 11 bases match TRBD2. Germline trimming cut 4 bases from V and 4 bases from J; bases unmatched to any gene: 2. This CDR3 has 14 amino acids. The germline CDR1 and CDR2 sequences are SNHLY and FYNNEI. CDR3 nucleotides: TGTGCCAGCAGTGGTCTAGCGGGAGGAGAGACCCAGTACTTC. Translation: CASSGLAGGETQYF.

The chain employs TRBV19 and TRBJ1-5, with a possible D match to TRBD1 (6 bases). The CDR3 is 14 amino acids. The V end was cut by 5 bases, the J end by 7 bases, with 15 bases between. Germline CDR1 is LNHDA and CDR2 is SQIVND (reference sequence). The chain's CDR3 is CASSLQGRRQPQHF. The CDR3 nucleotides are TGTGCCAGTAGTTTGCAGGGGAGAAGGCAGCCCCAGCATTTT.

This chain connects TRBV19 to TRBJ2-1, with 7 bases that match TRBD2. The CDR3 length is 13 residues. Germline lookup yields CDR1 LNHDA and CDR2 SQIVND (reference sequence). Germline trimming cut 4 bases from V and 7 bases from J; bases unmatched to any gene: 4. The chain's CDR3 is CASSRGRVNEQFF. The DNA of the CDR3 is TGTGCCAGTAGTAGAGGGAGGGTGAATGAGCAGTTCTTC. Combining the CDR3 with reference TRBV19 and TRBJ2-1 gives the whole variable domain DGGITQSPKYLFRKEGQNVTLSCEQNLNHDAMYWYRQDPGQGLRLIYYSQIVNDFQKGDIAEGYSVSREKKESFPLTVTSAQKNPTAFYLCASSRGRVNEQFFGPGTRLTVL.